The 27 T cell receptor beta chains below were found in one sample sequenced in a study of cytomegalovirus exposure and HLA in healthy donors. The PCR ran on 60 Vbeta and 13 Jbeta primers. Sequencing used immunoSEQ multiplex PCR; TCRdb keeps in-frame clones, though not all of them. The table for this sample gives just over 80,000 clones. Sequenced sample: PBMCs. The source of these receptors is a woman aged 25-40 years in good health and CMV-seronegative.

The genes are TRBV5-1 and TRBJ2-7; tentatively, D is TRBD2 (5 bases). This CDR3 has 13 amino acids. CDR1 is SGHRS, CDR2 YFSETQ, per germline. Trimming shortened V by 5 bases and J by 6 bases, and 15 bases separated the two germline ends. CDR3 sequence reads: CASSLLVSGEQYF. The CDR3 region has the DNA TGCGCCAGCAGTTTACTAGTATCGGGCGAGCAGTACTTC.

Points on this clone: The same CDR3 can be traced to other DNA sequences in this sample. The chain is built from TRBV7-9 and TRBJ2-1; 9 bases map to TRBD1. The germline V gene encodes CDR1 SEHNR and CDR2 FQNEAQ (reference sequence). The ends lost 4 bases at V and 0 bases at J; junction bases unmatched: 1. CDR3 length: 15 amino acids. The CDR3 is CASSSGQGSYNEQFF. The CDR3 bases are TGTGCCAGCAGCTCGGGACAGGGCTCCTACAATGAGCAGTTCTTC.

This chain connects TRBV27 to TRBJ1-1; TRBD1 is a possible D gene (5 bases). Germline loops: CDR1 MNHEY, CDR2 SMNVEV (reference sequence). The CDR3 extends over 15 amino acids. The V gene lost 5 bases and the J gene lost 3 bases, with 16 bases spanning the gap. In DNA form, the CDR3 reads TGTGCCAGCAGTCCCTGGGCAGGGATCGACACTGAAGCTTTCTTT. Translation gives CASSPWAGIDTEAFF.

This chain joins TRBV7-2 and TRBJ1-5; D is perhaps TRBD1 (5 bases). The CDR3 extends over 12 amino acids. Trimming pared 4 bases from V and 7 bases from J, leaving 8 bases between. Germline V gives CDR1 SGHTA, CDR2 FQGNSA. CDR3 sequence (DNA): TGTGCCAGCAGCTCCCGGGGGCAGCCCCAGCATTTT. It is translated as CASSSRGQPQHF.

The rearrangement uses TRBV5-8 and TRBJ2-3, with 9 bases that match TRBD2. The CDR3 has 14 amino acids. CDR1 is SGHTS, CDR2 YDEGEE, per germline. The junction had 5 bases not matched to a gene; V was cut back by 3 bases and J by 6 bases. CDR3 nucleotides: TGTGCCAGCAGCTCTAGCGGGGCGGCGGATACGCAGTATTTT. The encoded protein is CASSSSGAADTQYF.

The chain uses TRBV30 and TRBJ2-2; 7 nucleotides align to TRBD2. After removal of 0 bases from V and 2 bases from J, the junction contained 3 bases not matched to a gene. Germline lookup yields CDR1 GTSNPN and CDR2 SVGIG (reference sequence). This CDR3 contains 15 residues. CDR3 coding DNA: TGTGCCTGGAGTGTATGGGGGGGAAACACCGGGGAGCTGTTTTTT. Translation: CAWSVWGGNTGELFF.

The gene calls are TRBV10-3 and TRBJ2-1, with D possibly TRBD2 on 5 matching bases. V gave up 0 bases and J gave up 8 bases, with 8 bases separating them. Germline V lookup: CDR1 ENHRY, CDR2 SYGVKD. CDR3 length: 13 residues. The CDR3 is CAISESGVDEQFF. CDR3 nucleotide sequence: TGTGCCATCAGTGAGTCCGGGGTCGATGAGCAGTTCTTC.

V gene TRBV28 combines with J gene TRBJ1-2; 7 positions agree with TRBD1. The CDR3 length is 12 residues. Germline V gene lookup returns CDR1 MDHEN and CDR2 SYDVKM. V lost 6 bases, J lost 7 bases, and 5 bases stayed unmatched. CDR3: CASSPDRFGYTF. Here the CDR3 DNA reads TGTGCCAGCAGCCCGGACAGGTTTGGCTACACCTTC.

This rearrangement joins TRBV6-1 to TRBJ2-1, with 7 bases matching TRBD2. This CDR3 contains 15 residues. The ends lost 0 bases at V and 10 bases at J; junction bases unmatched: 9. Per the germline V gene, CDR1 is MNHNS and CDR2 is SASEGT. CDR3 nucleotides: TGTGCCAGCAGTGAAGCTCTAGCGGTAGGGAACGAGCAGTTCTTC. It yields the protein CASSEALAVGNEQFF.

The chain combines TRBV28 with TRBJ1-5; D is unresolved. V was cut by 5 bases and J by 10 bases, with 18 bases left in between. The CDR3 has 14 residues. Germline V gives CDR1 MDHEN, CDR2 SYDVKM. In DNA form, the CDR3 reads TGTGCCAGCAGTCCCGGCGGTAGTCCTCGACCCCAGCATTTT. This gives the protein CASSPGGSPRPQHF.

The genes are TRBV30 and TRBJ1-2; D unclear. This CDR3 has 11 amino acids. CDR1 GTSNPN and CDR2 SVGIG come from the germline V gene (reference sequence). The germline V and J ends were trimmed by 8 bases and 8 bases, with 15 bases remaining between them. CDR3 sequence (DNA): TGTGCCCTGGAGTTGTCTGGGGGCTACACCTTC. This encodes CALELSGGYTF.

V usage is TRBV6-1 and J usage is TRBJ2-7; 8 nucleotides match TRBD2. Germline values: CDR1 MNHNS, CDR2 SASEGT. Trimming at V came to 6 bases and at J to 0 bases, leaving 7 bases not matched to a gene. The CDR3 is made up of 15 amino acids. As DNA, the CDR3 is TGTGCCAGCAGCCCTCGGGGGGGCAACTCCTACGAGCAGTACTTC. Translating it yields CASSPRGGNSYEQYF.

CDR3 loop: CASSRTGGGRVYGYTF. CDR3 DNA sequence: TGTGCCAGCAGCAGGACAGGGGGCGGACGAGTCTATGGCTACACCTTC. The chain has TRBV5-4 and TRBJ1-2; 11 bases are a match to TRBD1. Germline CDR1 and CDR2: SGHNT and YYREEE (reference sequence). This CDR3 spans 16 amino acids. J gave up 4 bases and V 4 bases, and 9 bases lay outside the gene matches.

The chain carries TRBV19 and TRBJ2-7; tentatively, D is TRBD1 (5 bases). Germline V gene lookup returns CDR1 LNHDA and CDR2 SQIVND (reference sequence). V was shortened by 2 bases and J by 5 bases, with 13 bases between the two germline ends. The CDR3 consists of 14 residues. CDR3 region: CASSILGRAHEQYF. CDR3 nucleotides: TGTGCCAGTAGTATATTAGGCAGGGCCCACGAGCAGTACTTC.

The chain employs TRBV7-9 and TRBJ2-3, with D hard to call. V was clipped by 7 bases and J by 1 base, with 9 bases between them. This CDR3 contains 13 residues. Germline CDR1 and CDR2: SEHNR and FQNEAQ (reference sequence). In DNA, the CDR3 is TGTGCCAGCAACTTTGAGGGCACAGATACGCAGTATTTT. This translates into CASNFEGTDTQYF.

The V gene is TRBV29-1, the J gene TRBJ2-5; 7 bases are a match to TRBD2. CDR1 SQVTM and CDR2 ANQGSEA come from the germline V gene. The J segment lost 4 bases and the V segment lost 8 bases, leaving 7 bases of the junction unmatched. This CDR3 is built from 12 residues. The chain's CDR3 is CSTGSGGETQYF. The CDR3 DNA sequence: TGCAGCACAGGCTCGGGGGGAGAGACCCAGTACTTC.

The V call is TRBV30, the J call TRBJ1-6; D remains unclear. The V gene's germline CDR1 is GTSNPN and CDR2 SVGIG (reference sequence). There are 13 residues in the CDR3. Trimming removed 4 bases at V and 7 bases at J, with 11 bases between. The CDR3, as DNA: TGTGCCTGGAATGAGGAAAAAAATTCACCCCTCCACTTT. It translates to CAWNEEKNSPLHF.

Written as DNA, the CDR3 is TGCGCCAGCAGCCAAACACGGGCTAGCGGATACAATGAGCAGTTCTTC. Amino acid sequence: CASSQTRASGYNEQFF. The V and J genes are TRBV5-1 and TRBJ2-1, with 7 bases identical to TRBD2. This CDR3 region has 16 residues. J gave up 4 bases and V 4 bases, and 11 bases lay outside the gene matches. CDR1 SGHRS and CDR2 YFSETQ come from the germline V gene.

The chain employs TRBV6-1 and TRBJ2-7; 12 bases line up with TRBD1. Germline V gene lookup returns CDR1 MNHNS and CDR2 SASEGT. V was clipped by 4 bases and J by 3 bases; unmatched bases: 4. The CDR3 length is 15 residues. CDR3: CASSVGTGGYYEQYF. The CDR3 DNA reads TGTGCCAGCAGTGTCGGGACAGGGGGCTACTACGAGCAGTACTTC.

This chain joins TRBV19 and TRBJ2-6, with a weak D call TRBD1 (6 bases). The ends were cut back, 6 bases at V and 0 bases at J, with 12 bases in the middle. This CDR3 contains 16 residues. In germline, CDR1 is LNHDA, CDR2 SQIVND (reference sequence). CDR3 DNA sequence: TGTGCCAGTAGCCGAGGACAGAGCTCTGGGGCCAACGTCCTGACTTTC. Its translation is CASSRGQSSGANVLTF. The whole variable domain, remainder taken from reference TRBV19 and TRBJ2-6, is DGGITQSPKYLFRKEGQNVTLSCEQNLNHDAMYWYRQDPGQGLRLIYYSQIVNDFQKGDIAEGYSVSREKKESFPLTVTSAQKNPTAFYLCASSRGQSSGANVLTFGAGSRLTVL.

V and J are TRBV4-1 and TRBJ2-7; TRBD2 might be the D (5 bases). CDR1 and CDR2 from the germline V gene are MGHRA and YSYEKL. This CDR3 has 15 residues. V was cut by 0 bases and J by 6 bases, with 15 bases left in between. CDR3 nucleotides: TGCGCCAGCAGCCAAGATCTGGCTAGCCTCTCCGAGCAGTACTTC. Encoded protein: CASSQDLASLSEQYF.

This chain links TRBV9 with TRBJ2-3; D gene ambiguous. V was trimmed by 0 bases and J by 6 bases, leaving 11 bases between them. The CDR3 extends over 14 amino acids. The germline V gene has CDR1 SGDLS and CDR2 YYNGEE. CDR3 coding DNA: TGTGCCAGCAGCGTAGAGCTCTCCGCGGATACGCAGTATTTT. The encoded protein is CASSVELSADTQYF. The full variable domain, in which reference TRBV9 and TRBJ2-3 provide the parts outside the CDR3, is DSGVTQTPKHLITATGQRVTLRCSPRSGDLSVYWYQQSLDQGLQFLIQYYNGEERAKGNILERFSAQQFPDLHSELNLSSLELGDSALYFCASSVELSADTQYFGPGTRLTVL.

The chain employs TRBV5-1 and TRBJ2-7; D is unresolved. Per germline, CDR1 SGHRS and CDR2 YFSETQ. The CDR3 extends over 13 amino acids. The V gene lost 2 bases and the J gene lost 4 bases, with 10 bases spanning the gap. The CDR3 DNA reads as TGCGCCAGCAGCTTTGAACAAAGATACGAGCAGTACTTC. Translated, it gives CASSFEQRYEQYF.

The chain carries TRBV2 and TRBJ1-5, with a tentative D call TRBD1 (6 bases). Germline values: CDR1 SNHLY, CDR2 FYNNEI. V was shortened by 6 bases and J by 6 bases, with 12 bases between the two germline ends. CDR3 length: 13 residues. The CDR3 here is CASSGQSRQPQHF. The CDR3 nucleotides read TGTGCCAGCAGCGGACAGTCACGTCAGCCCCAGCATTTT.

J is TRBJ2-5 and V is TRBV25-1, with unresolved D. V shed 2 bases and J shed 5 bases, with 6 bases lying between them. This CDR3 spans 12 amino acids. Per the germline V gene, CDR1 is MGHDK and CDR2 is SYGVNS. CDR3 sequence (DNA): TGTGCCAGCAGTGAACCAGCGGAGACCCAGTACTTC. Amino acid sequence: CASSEPAETQYF.

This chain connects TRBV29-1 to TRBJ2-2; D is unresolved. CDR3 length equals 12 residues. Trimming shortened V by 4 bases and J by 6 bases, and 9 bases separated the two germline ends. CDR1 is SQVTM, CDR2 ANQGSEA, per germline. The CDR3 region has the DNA TGCAGCGTTGTACAGCCACCCGGGGAGCTGTTTTTT. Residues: CSVVQPPGELFF.

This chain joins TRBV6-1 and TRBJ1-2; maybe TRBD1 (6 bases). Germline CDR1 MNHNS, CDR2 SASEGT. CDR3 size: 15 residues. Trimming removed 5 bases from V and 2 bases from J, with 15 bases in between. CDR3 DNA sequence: TGTGCCAGCAGTAGGGGATTGGGGGCCAACTATGGCTACACCTTC. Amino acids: CASSRGLGANYGYTF.